What follows are 23 T cell receptor beta chains derived from one specimen sequenced in a study of T cell responses to AZD1222 COVID-19 vaccine. Generated by immunoSEQ multiplex PCR, the TCRdb table keeps only in-frame clones and is missing some. The data show about 99,000 clones, approximately 90% seen once. Sequencing used peripheral blood, obtained on day 0 of AZD1222 vaccination. The receptors shown here come from an adult in good health.

The chain uses TRBV9 and TRBJ1-5; TRBD1 aligns across 7 bases. V dropped 4 bases and J dropped 4; count of bases not matched to a gene: 5. Germline V gives CDR1 SGDLS, CDR2 YYNGEE. The CDR3 is made up of 14 amino acids. In DNA, the CDR3 is TGTGCCAGCAGCCCCGGGACAGTGAATCAGCCCCAGCATTTT. Translation gives CASSPGTVNQPQHF.

The CDR3 DNA reads as TGTGCCAGCAGCTTCACCCTCTCTGGAAACACCATATATTTT. Protein product: CASSFTLSGNTIYF. This chain links TRBV7-2 with TRBJ1-3; D call uncertain. Trimming cost V 3 bases and J 0 bases, with 6 bases left between them. The CDR3 is 14 amino acids. CDR1 is SGHTA, CDR2 FQGNSA, per germline.

The rearrangement uses TRBV11-2 and TRBJ2-7; TRBD2 might be the D (5 bases). Looked up from germline, CDR1 is SGHAT and CDR2 is FQNNGV. This CDR3 region has 14 residues. V was clipped by 5 bases and J by 0 bases, with 11 bases between them. The CDR3 nucleotides are TGTGCCAGCAGCCTCCCCGGGATCTCCTACGAGCAGTACTTC. Protein: CASSLPGISYEQYF.

This sequence joins TRBV6-5 and TRBJ2-7; D is ambiguous. V lost 8 bases to trimming and J lost 2 bases, with 4 bases between them. Germline loops: CDR1 MNHEY, CDR2 SVGAGI. The CDR3 loop spans 10 amino acids. CDR3 sequence (DNA): TGTGCCAGCGCCGCCTACGAGCAGTACTTC. Amino acids: CASAAYEQYF.

The chain's CDR3 is CASTAPELAGGRETQYF. CDR3 DNA sequence: TGTGCCAGCACCGCCCCCGAGCTAGCGGGGGGGCGTGAGACCCAGTACTTC. This rearrangement joins TRBV7-9 to TRBJ2-5; 12 bases are shared with TRBD2. Germline V gives CDR1 SEHNR, CDR2 FQNEAQ (reference sequence). J gave up 5 bases and V 7 bases, and 14 bases lay outside the gene matches. The CDR3 totals 17 residues.

The CDR3 DNA is TGTGCCAGCAGCTTAGAAGGCTCCTACGAGCAGTACTTC. It translates to CASSLEGSYEQYF. V is TRBV13 and J is TRBJ2-7; D call uncertain. Germline V gene lookup returns CDR1 PRHDT and CDR2 FYEKMQ (reference sequence). The length of the CDR3 is 13 residues. V dropped 1 base and J dropped 0 bases, with 4 bases sitting between them.

The V call is TRBV10-3, the J call TRBJ1-5; the match to TRBD1 covers 8 bases. This CDR3 has 14 amino acids. Trimming took 8 bases from V and 4 from J; bases not matched to a gene: 7. The germline V gene has CDR1 ENHRY and CDR2 SYGVKD. Here the CDR3 DNA reads TGTGCCATCTCCCCGGACAGGGCTAATCAGCCCCAGCATTTT. Translated: CAISPDRANQPQHF.

In this sample, this clone turned up a few times. CDR3 region: CASSPGTVTGELFF. Here the CDR3 DNA reads TGTGCCAGTAGTCCCGGGACTGTAACCGGGGAGCTGTTTTTT. This chain uses TRBV19 with TRBJ2-2, with a tentative D call TRBD2 (6 bases). Trimming removed 5 bases at V and 5 bases at J, with 12 bases between. The germline CDR1 and CDR2 sequences are LNHDA and SQIVND (reference sequence). This CDR3 comprises 14 residues. The full variable domain, its missing parts supplied by reference TRBV19 and TRBJ2-2, is DGGITQSPKYLFRKEGQNVTLSCEQNLNHDAMYWYRQDPGQGLRLIYYSQIVNDFQKGDIAEGYSVSREKKESFPLTVTSAQKNPTAFYLCASSPGTVTGELFFGEGSRLTVL.

The rearrangement uses TRBV2 and TRBJ1-2; 8 bases match TRBD1. The CDR3 is 12 residues long. Germline assignment: CDR1 SNHLY and CDR2 FYNNEI. V shed 8 bases and J 8 bases; nucleotides not matched to a gene: 7. The CDR3 spells CASDQGAGGYTF. Written as DNA, the CDR3 is TGTGCCAGCGATCAGGGGGCGGGAGGCTACACCTTC.

The V call is TRBV5-1, the J call TRBJ2-1; tentative D call: TRBD1 (5 bases). The CDR3 length is 16 residues. Trimming took 0 bases from V and 1 from J, leaving 11 bases between them. The V gene's germline CDR1 is SGHRS and CDR2 YFSETQ. CDR3 sequence reads: CASSLVQGVSYNEQFF. CDR3 bases: TGCGCCAGCAGCTTGGTGCAGGGCGTTTCCTACAATGAGCAGTTCTTC.

Comments on this clone: A single base separates this from a much larger clone, so it may be a read error. V and J are TRBV3-1 (or the pseudogene TRBV3-2) and TRBJ1-2; 7 bases are shared with TRBD1. Germline V CDR1 and CDR2: LGHDT, YNNKEL (reference sequence). This CDR3 region has 13 residues. The trim removed 3 bases at V and 3 bases at J, leaving 1 base unmatched. For the CDR3, the DNA is TGTGCCAGCAGCCACGGACAGGACTATGGCTACACCTTC. This gives the protein CASSHGQDYGYTF.

This clone appeared a few times. V gene TRBV21-1 combines with J gene TRBJ2-1; TRBD1, as called in the table, went unchecked against the DNA. TRBV21-1 has pseudogene status. This CDR3 has 16 residues. The CDR3 protein is CASSKVGTGDYNEQFF. CDR3 DNA sequence: TGTGCCAGCAGCAAAGTTGGGACAGGGGACTACAATGAGCAGTTCTTC.

CDR3 bases: TGCGCCAGCAGCTTGCGGGGGGCGCATAGCACAGATACGCAGTATTTT. Translation: CASSLRGAHSTDTQYF. The rearrangement uses TRBV5-1 and TRBJ2-3; tentatively, D is TRBD2 (7 bases). This CDR3 is built from 16 residues. The V end was cut by 1 base, the J end by 0 bases, with 12 bases between. Germline V gene data show CDR1 as SGHRS and CDR2 as YFSETQ. The complete variable domain, with remaining parts taken from reference TRBV5-1 and TRBJ2-3, reads KAGVTQTPRYLIKTRGQQVTLSCSPISGHRSVSWYQQTPGQGLQFLFEYFSETQRNKGNFPGRFSGRQFSNSRSEMNVSTLELGDSALYLCASSLRGAHSTDTQYFGPGTRLTVL.

The rearrangement uses TRBV5-6 and TRBJ2-1, with D tentatively TRBD1 (6 bases). CDR1 is SGHDT, CDR2 YYEEEE, per germline. This CDR3 has 17 residues. Trimming left V 0 bases short and J 2 bases short, with 15 bases between. This CDR3 reads CASSLGGLQGPYNEQFF. CDR3 in DNA: TGTGCCAGCAGCTTGGGGGGTTTACAGGGCCCCTACAATGAGCAGTTCTTC.

This rearrangement joins TRBV19 to TRBJ1-2; a weak D match, TRBD1 (6 bases). V gave up 5 bases and J gave up 0 bases, with 10 bases separating them. CDR1 is LNHDA, CDR2 SQIVND, per germline (reference sequence). CDR3 length: 14 amino acids. CDR3 sequence (DNA): TGTGCCAGTAGTGTTCAGGGGTCTAACTATGGCTACACCTTC. Translating gives CASSVQGSNYGYTF.

This sequence joins TRBV2 and TRBJ1-3; TRBD1 matches at 9 bases. CDR1 SNHLY and CDR2 FYNNEI come from the germline V gene. The V segment lost 6 bases and the J segment 8 bases; nucleotides outside the gene matches: 2. The CDR3 consists of 12 residues. The CDR3 spells CASRDRGYTIYF. CDR3 coding DNA: TGTGCCAGCAGGGACAGGGGATACACCATATATTTT.

CDR3 DNA: TGTGCCACCACTGCGGAGAGCAATCAGCCCCAGCATTTT. Its protein product is CATTAESNQPQHF. V and J are TRBV2 and TRBJ1-5, with no clear D. CDR1 is SNHLY, CDR2 FYNNEI, per germline. The CDR3 has 13 amino acids. V lost 10 bases, J lost 1 base, and 11 bases lay in between.

Only one count was recorded for this clone. The chain recombines TRBV13 with TRBJ2-2; tentative D call: TRBD2 (6 bases). Germline V CDR1 and CDR2: PRHDT, FYEKMQ (reference sequence). The CDR3 is made up of 15 amino acids. Trimming removed 5 bases at V and 7 bases at J, with 17 bases between. CDR3 nucleotide sequence: TGTGCCAGCAGCGTCTACGGGACTCTAGGCGGGGAGCTGTTTTTT. Residues: CASSVYGTLGGELFF.

The chain recombines TRBV7-9 with TRBJ1-3; D call uncertain. The V gene's germline CDR1 is SEHNR and CDR2 FQNEAQ (reference sequence). The CDR3 length is 14 residues. Trimming pared 5 bases from V and 2 bases from J, leaving 10 bases between. The chain's CDR3 is CASSDLAAGNTIYF. Written as DNA, the CDR3 is TGTGCCAGCAGCGACCTCGCGGCTGGAAACACCATATATTTT.

V is TRBV9 and J is TRBJ2-3; 9 bases are shared with TRBD1. J gave up 2 bases and V 0 bases, and 7 bases lay outside the gene matches. Germline lookup yields CDR1 SGDLS and CDR2 YYNGEE. The CDR3 loop spans 17 amino acids. The CDR3 here is CASSVVLGDRVTDTQYF. DNA for the CDR3: TGTGCCAGCAGCGTAGTATTAGGGGACAGGGTCACAGATACGCAGTATTTT. Full variable domain (remainder filled in from reference TRBV9 and TRBJ2-3): DSGVTQTPKHLITATGQRVTLRCSPRSGDLSVYWYQQSLDQGLQFLIQYYNGEERAKGNILERFSAQQFPDLHSELNLSSLELGDSALYFCASSVVLGDRVTDTQYFGPGTRLTVL.

The chain links TRBV10-1 to TRBJ1-1; the match to TRBD1 covers 8 bases. The CDR3 has 16 amino acids. Looked up from germline, CDR1 is WNHNN and CDR2 is SYGVQD (reference sequence). Germline trimming cut 0 bases from V and 5 bases from J; bases unmatched to any gene: 8. In nucleotides, the CDR3 is TGCGCCAGCAGTGAGTCGAGTCCAGGGGGCACGACTGAAGCTTTCTTT. As protein: CASSESSPGGTTEAFF.

The chain carries TRBV12-5 and TRBJ1-5, with D possibly TRBD1 on 6 matching bases. Trimming took 5 bases from V and 7 from J, leaving 15 bases between them. The length of the CDR3 is 14 residues. Germline CDR1 LGHNT, CDR2 FRNRAP. The CDR3 coding sequence is TGTGCTAGTGGTCAACAGGGAACCGAACAGCCCCAGCATTTT. It yields the protein CASGQQGTEQPQHF.

This clone came up a few times. V and J are TRBV18 and TRBJ2-2; 9 bases are a match to TRBD2. Germline loops: CDR1 KGHSH, CDR2 LQKENI. The CDR3 contains 16 residues. V trimming: 4 bases; J trimming: 2 bases; junction bases outside the gene matches: 5. The CDR3 DNA reads TGTGCCAGCTCACTCTCTAGCGGGGACAACACCGGGGAGCTGTTTTTT. Amino acids: CASSLSSGDNTGELFF.